Shown below are 23 T cell receptor beta chains from a single sample sequenced in a study of post-analysis software for immune sequencing data (dated by TCRdb to between 2015 and 2016). The paper as a whole reports these results and caveats: Patients showed significantly higher frequencies than controls for a handful of TRBV segments, among them TRBV5-6, TRBV5-1 and TRBV20-1.

The library was generated by PCR. Sequencer: Illumina HiSeq 2500. To reduce PCR and sequencing biases, unique molecular identifiers were built into the TCR beta cDNA libraries. The public reads were quality trimmed at Q25 with fastp and then assembled into clones with MiXCR by TCRdb, keeping productive beta chains. Duplicate CDR3 protein sequences are folded into a single record with the most common DNA and genes. The sample includes roughly 670,000 distinct CDR3 sequences, with approximately 60% observed a single time. The top ten clonotypes cover about 11% of the sample. Their cognate antigens are unknown. Sequenced sample: blood. These receptors originate from a girl aged 2-9 years with multiple sclerosis.

This clonotype has a handful of counts. The chain links TRBV7-9 to TRBJ2-7; possible D gene TRBD2, 5 bases. The V end was cut by 2 bases, the J end by 2 bases, with 10 bases between. Germline CDR1 SEHNR, CDR2 FQNEAQ (reference sequence). The CDR3 has 14 residues. CDR3 bases: TGTGCCAGCAGCTTAAGGCCGGAGGCCTACGAGCAGTACTTC. Translation: CASSLRPEAYEQYF.

The genes are TRBV4-1 and TRBJ2-1, with TRBD2 matching over 10 bases. The CDR3 runs 19 residues. The germline CDR1 and CDR2 sequences are MGHRA and YSYEKL. With 0 bases clipped from V and 5 bases from J, the junction kept 13 bases outside the gene matches. The CDR3 DNA reads as TGCGCCAGCAGCCAAGACCGGCTAGCGGGAGAGTACGCCGACAATGAGCAGTTCTTC. This sequence encodes CASSQDRLAGEYADNEQFF.

This clonotype was recorded a few times. This rearrangement joins TRBV29-1 to TRBJ2-7; the D is unclear. CDR3 length: 12 residues. The ends were cut back, 3 bases at V and 2 bases at J, with 8 bases in the middle. Germline-derived CDR1 and CDR2 are SQVTM and ANQGSEA. CDR3 sequence reads: CSVELGTYEQYF. DNA for the CDR3: TGCAGCGTTGAGCTCGGAACCTACGAGCAGTACTTC.

The chain links TRBV20-1 to TRBJ1-1; unclear D gene. The CDR3 length is 14 residues. CDR1 DFQATT and CDR2 SNEGSKA come from the germline V gene (reference sequence). Trimming stripped 1 base from V and 5 bases from J, with 14 bases between. CDR3 in DNA: TGCAGTGCTAGAGGTCCGGTCGCAGGAACTGAAGCTTTCTTT. It encodes CSARGPVAGTEAFF.

Worth noting for this clonotype: A much larger clone differs from this one at a single base, so this may be a read error. The chain joins TRBV12-3 or TRBV12-4 to TRBJ2-3; D is uncertain. This CDR3 region has 11 residues. Here the CDR3 DNA reads TGTGGCAGCAGTCCCCGGGATACGCAGTATTTT. The encoded protein is CGSSPRDTQYF.

J is TRBJ2-5 and V is TRBV29-1, with no clear D. V was clipped by 3 bases and J by 5 bases, with 13 bases between them. This CDR3 spans 13 amino acids. From germline, CDR1 is SQVTM and CDR2 ANQGSEA. The CDR3 DNA follows: TGCAGCGTTGACTTTGAACTGGGGGAGACCCAGTACTTC. Encoded protein: CSVDFELGETQYF.

This clonotype was observed a single time. The chain employs TRBV27 and TRBJ2-5; D is perhaps TRBD2 (6 bases). Looked up from germline, CDR1 is MNHEY and CDR2 is SMNVEV (reference sequence). V was pared by 4 bases and J by 11 bases, with 17 bases between. CDR3 length: 13 amino acids. DNA for the CDR3: TGTGCCAGCAGTTCCCCGCCCCATGGGGGGCAGTACTTC. Its protein is CASSSPPHGGQYF.

The genes are TRBV7-2 and TRBJ1-1, with a possible D match to TRBD1 (6 bases). The CDR3 runs to 13 residues. With 5 bases removed from V and 5 bases from J, the gap between germline ends came to 12 bases. Germline CDR1 and CDR2: SGHTA and FQGNSA. CDR3 nucleotide sequence: TGTGCCAGCAGCACACAGGGTTGGACTGAAGCTTTCTTT. Translated: CASSTQGWTEAFF.

Of note for this clonotype: A junction boundary mismatches the germline segment, possibly from a read error. This chain uses TRBV7-9 with TRBJ2-7; tentatively, D is TRBD2 (5 bases). The length of the CDR3 is 15 residues. Germline CDR1 and CDR2: SEHNR and FQNEAQ (reference sequence). CDR3: CAGSLGSSVSYEQYF. The DNA for the CDR3 is TGTGCCGGCAGCTTAGGGAGTAGCGTCTCCTACGAGCAGTACTTC.

The chain is built from TRBV29-1 and TRBJ1-1; maybe TRBD1 (6 bases). V gave up 1 base and J gave up 3 bases, with 12 bases separating them. Germline CDR1 reads SQVTM; CDR2 reads ANQGSEA. The CDR3 spans 14 residues. CDR3 nucleotides: TGCAGCGTTGAAGGGGGGACATCGTACACTGAAGCTTTCTTT. Its translation is CSVEGGTSYTEAFF.

The chain uses TRBV5-6 and TRBJ1-1; the D gene is possibly TRBD1 (5 bases). This CDR3 contains 16 residues. Germline V gene data show CDR1 as SGHDT and CDR2 as YYEEEE. Trimming cost V 3 bases and J 0 bases, with 15 bases left between them. The CDR3 reads CASSSEYGQLNTEAFF. The CDR3 DNA is TGTGCCAGCAGCTCTGAATATGGACAACTGAACACTGAAGCTTTCTTT. Full variable domain (remainder filled in from reference TRBV5-6 and TRBJ1-1): DAGVTQSPTHLIKTRGQQVTLRCSPKSGHDTVSWYQQALGQGPQFIFQYYEEEERQRGNFPDRFSGHQFPNYSSELNVNALLLGDSALYLCASSSEYGQLNTEAFFGQGTRLTVV.

The V gene is TRBV14, the J gene TRBJ2-5; 8 nucleotides line up with TRBD2. Germline loops: CDR1 SGHDN, CDR2 FVKESK. J gave up 3 bases and V 3 bases, and 12 bases lay outside the gene matches. The CDR3 contains 17 residues. CDR3 protein: CASSQQTGGNWEETQYF. DNA for the CDR3: TGTGCCAGCAGCCAGCAAACGGGAGGGAATTGGGAAGAGACCCAGTACTTC.

The chain's CDR3 is CASEGGLYEQYF. The CDR3 nucleotides are TGTGCTAGTGAAGGAGGCTTATACGAGCAGTACTTC. The chain links TRBV12-5 to TRBJ2-7, with D perhaps TRBD2 (5 bases). The CDR3 length is 12 residues. V lost 7 bases and J 4 bases, leaving 11 bases between the germline ends. The germline V gene encodes CDR1 LGHNT and CDR2 FRNRAP.

This clonotype appeared a few times. The chain recombines TRBV9 with TRBJ2-6; D might be TRBD1 (6 bases). V was cut by 0 bases and J by 4 bases, with 11 bases left in between. The germline V gene has CDR1 SGDLS and CDR2 YYNGEE. The CDR3 extends over 16 amino acids. CDR3 protein: CASSVAGQPGANVLTF. DNA for the CDR3: TGTGCCAGCAGCGTAGCCGGACAGCCAGGGGCCAACGTCCTGACTTTC.

The chain combines TRBV18 with TRBJ2-3; D not resolved. The CDR3 is made up of 13 amino acids. V was cut by 2 bases and J by 1 base, with 4 bases left in between. From germline, CDR1 is KGHSH and CDR2 LQKENI. As DNA, the CDR3 is TGTGCCAGCTCACCATGGCGCACAGATACGCAGTATTTT. Translation gives CASSPWRTDTQYF. The full variable domain, rest sourced from reference TRBV18 and TRBJ2-3, is NAGVMQNPRHLVRRRGQEARLRCSPMKGHSHVYWYRQLPEEGLKFMVYLQKENIIDESGMPKERFSAEFPKEGPSILRIQQVVRGDSAAYFCASSPWRTDTQYFGPGTRLTVL.

This clonotype was counted a few times. CDR3 loop: CSCKSPGQIYNEQFF. CDR3 in DNA: TGCAGTTGCAAAAGCCCGGGACAAATCTACAATGAGCAGTTCTTC. This rearrangement joins TRBV20-1 to TRBJ2-1, with D tentatively TRBD1 (6 bases). The CDR3 is made up of 15 amino acids. Trimming cost V 8 bases and J 3 bases, with 20 bases left between them. Germline V gives CDR1 DFQATT, CDR2 SNEGSKA (reference sequence).

V is TRBV4-3 and J is TRBJ1-2, with D tentatively TRBD1 (6 bases). V was clipped by 0 bases and J by 5 bases, with 13 bases between them. Germline CDR1 is LGHNA and CDR2 is YSLEER. CDR3 length: 15 residues. CDR3 protein: CASSQESGAVYGYTF. The CDR3 DNA sequence: TGCGCCAGCAGCCAAGAGTCAGGGGCCGTTTATGGCTACACCTTC.

Only a few counts were recorded for this clonotype. The CDR3, as DNA: TGTGCCAGCAGTTGGGCAGGTCAGAACATTCAGTACTTC. Protein sequence: CASSWAGQNIQYF. The V gene is TRBV12-3 or TRBV12-4, the J gene TRBJ2-4; no clear D. V lost 4 bases, J lost 7 bases, and 11 bases lay in between. The CDR3 extends over 13 amino acids.

This chain uses TRBV20-1 with TRBJ2-1, with 8 bases identical to TRBD2. This CDR3 has 15 amino acids. With 2 bases clipped from V and 5 bases from J, the junction kept 8 bases outside the gene matches. Germline CDR1 reads DFQATT; CDR2 reads SNEGSKA (reference sequence). The CDR3 loop is CSARPIAGIHNEQFF. The DNA for the CDR3 is TGCAGTGCTAGACCTATAGCGGGAATCCACAATGAGCAGTTCTTC.

The rearrangement uses TRBV25-1 and TRBJ1-5; possibly TRBD1 for D (6 bases). The germline CDR1 and CDR2 sequences are MGHDK and SYGVNS. CDR3 length: 14 residues. V was cut by 3 bases and J by 3 bases, with 9 bases left in between. CDR3 sequence reads: CASSDGGNNQPQHF. The CDR3 DNA is TGTGCCAGCAGTGATGGGGGCAACAATCAGCCCCAGCATTTT.

This clonotype was picked up a small number of times. V gene TRBV4-2 combines with J gene TRBJ2-5; no clear D gene. This CDR3 has 14 residues. In germline, CDR1 is LGHNA, CDR2 YNFKEQ. Trimming removed 4 bases from V and 4 bases from J, with 13 bases in between. CDR3 sequence (DNA): TGTGCCAGCAGCCTCCGGGCCCTCAGAGAGACCCAGTACTTC. Amino acid sequence: CASSLRALRETQYF.

The J gene is TRBJ2-7, the V gene TRBV29-1; possible D gene TRBD1, 7 bases. Germline V gene lookup returns CDR1 SQVTM and CDR2 ANQGSEA. Trimming cost V 2 bases and J 0 bases, with 20 bases left between them. The CDR3 has 17 amino acids. In nucleotides, the CDR3 is TGCAGCGTTGAAAAGGCCGGGGGACAGTGGAGCTCCTACGAGCAGTACTTC. Its protein is CSVEKAGGQWSSYEQYF.

Only a few counts were recorded for this clonotype. The rearrangement uses TRBV5-1 and TRBJ1-2, with 9 bases aligning to TRBD1. This CDR3 is 16 amino acids long. CDR1 is SGHRS and CDR2 is YFSETQ in the germline V gene. J gave up 2 bases and V 0 bases, and 5 bases lay outside the gene matches. This CDR3 reads CASSLADRGRNYGYTF. The CDR3 bases are TGCGCCAGCAGCTTGGCCGACAGGGGGAGGAACTATGGCTACACCTTC.